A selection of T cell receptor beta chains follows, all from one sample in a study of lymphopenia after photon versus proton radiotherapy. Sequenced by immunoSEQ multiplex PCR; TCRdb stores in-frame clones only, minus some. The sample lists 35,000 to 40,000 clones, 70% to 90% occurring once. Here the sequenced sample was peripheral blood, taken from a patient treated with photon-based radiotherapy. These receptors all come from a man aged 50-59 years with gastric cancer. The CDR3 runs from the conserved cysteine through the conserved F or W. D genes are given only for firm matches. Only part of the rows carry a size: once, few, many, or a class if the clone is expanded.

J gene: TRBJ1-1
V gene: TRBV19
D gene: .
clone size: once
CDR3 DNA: TGTGCCAGTAGTAACCCCGCTGGGGGGAACCCTGAAGCTTTCTTT
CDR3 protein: CASSNPAGGNPEAFF

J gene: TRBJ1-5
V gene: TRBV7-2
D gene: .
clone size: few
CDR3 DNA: TGTGCCAGCAGCTTAGCGAAGGGGCAGGGACTCGGTCAGCCCCAGCATTTT
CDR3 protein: CASSLAKGQGLGQPQHF

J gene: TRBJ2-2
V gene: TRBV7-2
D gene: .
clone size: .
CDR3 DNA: TGTGCCAGCAGCTCGCGGACTCTAGCGAACACCGGGGAGCTGTTTTTT
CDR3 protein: CASSSRTLANTGELFF

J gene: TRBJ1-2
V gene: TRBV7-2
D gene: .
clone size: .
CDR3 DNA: TGTGCCAGCAGCTTAGAGGCAGGGTTTGGCTACACCTTC
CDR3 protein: CASSLEAGFGYTF

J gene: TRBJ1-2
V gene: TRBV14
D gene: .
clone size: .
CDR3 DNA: TGTGCCAGCAGCCACAGGCTATGGGTGGGAAGGAAACCCTATGGCTACACCTTC
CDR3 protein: CASSHRLWVGRKPYGYTF

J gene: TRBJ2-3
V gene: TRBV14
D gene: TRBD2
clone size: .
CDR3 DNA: TGTGCCAGCAGCCCGGGGACTAGCTTCACAGATACGCAGTATTTT
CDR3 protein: CASSPGTSFTDTQYF

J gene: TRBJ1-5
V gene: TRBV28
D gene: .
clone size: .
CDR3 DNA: TGTGCCAGCAGTTTATGGACGACGGGAAGGGGCAATCAGCCCCAGCATTTT
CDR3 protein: CASSLWTTGRGNQPQHF

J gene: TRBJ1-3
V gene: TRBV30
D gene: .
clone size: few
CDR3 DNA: TGTGCCTGGAGTGTTCTCCCACAGAGAAACACCATATATTTT
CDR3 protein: CAWSVLPQRNTIYF

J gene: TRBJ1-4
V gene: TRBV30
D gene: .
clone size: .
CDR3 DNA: TGTGCCTGGAGTGGACAGCCTAATGAAAAACTGTTTTTT
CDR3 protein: CAWSGQPNEKLFF

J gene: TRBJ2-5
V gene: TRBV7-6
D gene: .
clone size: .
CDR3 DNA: TGTGCCAGCAGTTTAGATTTATCGGAGACCCAGTACTTC
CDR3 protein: CASSLDLSETQYF

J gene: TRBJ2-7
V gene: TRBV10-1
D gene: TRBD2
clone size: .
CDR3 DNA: TGCGCCAGCAGTGAGTCGGGAGGGGATTTTCCCTACGAGCAGTACTTC
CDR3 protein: CASSESGGDFPYEQYF

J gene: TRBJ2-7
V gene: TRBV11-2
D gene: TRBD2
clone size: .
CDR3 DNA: TGTGCCAGCAGCCCCCGGGGGGCTAGCGGGAACTACGAGCAGTACTTC
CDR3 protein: CASSPRGASGNYEQYF

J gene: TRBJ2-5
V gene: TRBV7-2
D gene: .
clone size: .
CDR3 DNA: TGTGCCAGCTCGAGAGACCGTCAAGAGACCCAGTACTTC
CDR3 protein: CASSRDRQETQYF

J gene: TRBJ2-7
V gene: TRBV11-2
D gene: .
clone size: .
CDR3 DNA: TGTGCCAGCAGCGCCTTGACAGGTTCTTCGTCGTCCTACGAGCAGTACTTC
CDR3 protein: CASSALTGSSSSYEQYF

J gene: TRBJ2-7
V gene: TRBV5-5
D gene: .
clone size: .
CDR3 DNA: TGTGCCAGCAGCGCCATCCTAGTAGCGTACTCCTACGAGCAGTACTTC
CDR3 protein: CASSAILVAYSYEQYF

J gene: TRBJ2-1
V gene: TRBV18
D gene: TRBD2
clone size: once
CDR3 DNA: TGTGCCAGCTCAAGCACTAGCGGCACGGGGAATGAGCAGTTCTTC
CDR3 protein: CASSSTSGTGNEQFF

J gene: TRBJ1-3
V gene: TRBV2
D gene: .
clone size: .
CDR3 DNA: TGTGCCAGCAGTGAAAGGGTTGGGAGCTCTGGAAACACCATATATTTT
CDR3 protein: CASSERVGSSGNTIYF

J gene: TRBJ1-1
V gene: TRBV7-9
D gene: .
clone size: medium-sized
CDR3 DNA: TGTGCCAGCAGCCAGAACACTGAAGCTTTCTTT
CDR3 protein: CASSQNTEAFF

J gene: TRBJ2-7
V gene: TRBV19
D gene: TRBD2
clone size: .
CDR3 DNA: TGTGCCAGTTGCCCTAGCGGGCCTGGGGAGCAGTACTTC
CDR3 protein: CASCPSGPGEQYF

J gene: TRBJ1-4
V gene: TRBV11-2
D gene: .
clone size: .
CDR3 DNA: TGTGCCAGCAGCTCCCGGGGTCCCAGTAGGAATGAAAAACTGTTTTTT
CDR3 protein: CASSSRGPSRNEKLFF

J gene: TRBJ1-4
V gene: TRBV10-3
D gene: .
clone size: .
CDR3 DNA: TGTGCCATCAGTGACGGGGCAGGGTCTAATGAAAAACTGTTTTTT
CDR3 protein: CAISDGAGSNEKLFF

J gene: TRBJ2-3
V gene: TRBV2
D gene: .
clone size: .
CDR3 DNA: TGTGCCAGCAGGGATAGCGGAGTGGGCACAGATACGCAGTATTTT
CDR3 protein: CASRDSGVGTDTQYF

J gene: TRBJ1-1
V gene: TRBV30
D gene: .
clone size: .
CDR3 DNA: TGTGCCTGGGCCGGGGGGCTTAACACTGAAGCTTTCTTT
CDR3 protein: CAWAGGLNTEAFF

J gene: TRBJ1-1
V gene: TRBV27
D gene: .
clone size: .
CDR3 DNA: TGTGCCAGCAGTTTAAGGGGACAGAACACTGAAGCTTTCTTT
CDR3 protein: CASSLRGQNTEAFF

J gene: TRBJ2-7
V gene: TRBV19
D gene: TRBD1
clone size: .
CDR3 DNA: TGTGCCAGTAGTATATCGGGACAGGGGGCCTACGAGCAGTACTTC
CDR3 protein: CASSISGQGAYEQYF

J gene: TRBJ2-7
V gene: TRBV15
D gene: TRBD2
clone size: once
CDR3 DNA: TGTGCCACCAGCCTTCAACTAGCGGGTGGACCCTACGAGCAGTACTTC
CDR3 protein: CATSLQLAGGPYEQYF

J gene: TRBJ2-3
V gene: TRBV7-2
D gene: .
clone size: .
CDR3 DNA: TGTGCCAGCAGTCCGCATAGCAGGACAGATACGCAGTATTTT
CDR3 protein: CASSPHSRTDTQYF